This record concerns one T cell receptor (beta chain) sequence. The antigen is unknown. CDR1 is SGHVS, CDR2 FQNEAQ, per germline. Trimming removed 5 bases from V and 7 bases from J; junction bases left unmatched: 9. The CDR3 totals 14 residues. The table came from immunoSEQ multiplex PCR; TCRdb's copy has only in-frame clones and leaves some out. The data hold about 32,000 clones, with around 71% observed a single time. This entry is derived from a study of STAT5B mutations in CD4+ large granular lymphocyte leukemia. Findings of the study overall: Main leukemic clonotypes were patient-specific, but under 30% appeared at low frequency elsewhere. CD4-sorted patient repertoires seemed more clonal than healthy CD4+ repertoires.

This clonotype originated in a human donor in good health. The V gene is TRBV7-8, the J gene TRBJ1-2; 8 bases fit TRBD1. The sequenced material came from CD4+ T cells from blood buffy coats. This CDR3 reads CASSVRQGRGGYTF. DNA of the CDR3: TGTGCCAGCAGCGTCAGACAGGGGAGGGGTGGCTACACCTTC.